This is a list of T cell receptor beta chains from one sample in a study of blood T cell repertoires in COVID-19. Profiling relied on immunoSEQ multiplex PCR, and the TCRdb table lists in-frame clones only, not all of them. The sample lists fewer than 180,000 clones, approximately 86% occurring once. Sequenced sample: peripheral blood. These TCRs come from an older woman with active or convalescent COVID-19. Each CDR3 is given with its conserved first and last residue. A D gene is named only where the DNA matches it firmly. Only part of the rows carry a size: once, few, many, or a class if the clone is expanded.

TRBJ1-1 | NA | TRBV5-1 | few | CASSLASENTEAFF | TGCGCCAGCAGCTTGGCCAGCGAGAACACTGAAGCTTTCTTT
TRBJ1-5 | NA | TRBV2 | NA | CASSESGFQPQHF | TGTGCCAGCAGTGAATCAGGGTTCCAGCCCCAGCATTTT
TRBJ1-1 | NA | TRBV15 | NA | CATSRSYTEAFF | TGTGCCACCAGCAGATCGTATACTGAAGCTTTCTTT
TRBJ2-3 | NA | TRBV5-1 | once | CASSWGSDTQYF | TGCGCCAGCAGCTGGGGCTCAGATACGCAGTATTTT
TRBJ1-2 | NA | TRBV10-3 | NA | CAISEREGIYGYTF | TGTGCCATCAGTGAGCGGGAGGGGATCTATGGCTACACCTTC
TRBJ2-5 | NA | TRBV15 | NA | CATSNHRGGGETQYF | TGTGCCACCAGCAACCACAGGGGCGGGGGGGAGACCCAGTACTTC
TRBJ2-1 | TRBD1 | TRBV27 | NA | CASSLEGWGQGNNEQFF | TGTGCCAGCAGTTTGGAAGGATGGGGACAGGGGAACAATGAGCAGTTCTTC
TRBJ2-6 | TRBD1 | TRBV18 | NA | CASSPPGRGHSGANVLTF | TGTGCCAGCTCACCACCGGGCAGGGGGCATTCTGGGGCCAACGTCCTGACTTTC
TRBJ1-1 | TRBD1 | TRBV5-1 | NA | CASSLSGTGGGFEAFF | TGCGCCAGCAGCTTATCCGGGACAGGGGGCGGGTTTGAAGCTTTCTTT
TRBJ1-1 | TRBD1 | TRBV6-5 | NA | CASHERQGVNTEAFF | TGTGCCAGCCACGAAAGACAGGGAGTGAACACTGAAGCTTTCTTT
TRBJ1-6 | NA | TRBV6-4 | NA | CASSDVGAGSPLHF | TGTGCCAGCAGTGATGTGGGGGCCGGTTCACCCCTCCACTTT
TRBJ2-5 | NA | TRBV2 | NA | CASSDIRTQYF | TGTGCCAGCAGTGATATCCGGACCCAGTACTTC
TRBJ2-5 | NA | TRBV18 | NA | CASSPFEGVETQYF | TGTGCCAGCTCACCATTCGAAGGGGTAGAGACCCAGTACTTC
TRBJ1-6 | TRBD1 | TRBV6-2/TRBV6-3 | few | CASSFGQDNSPLHF | TGTGCCAGCAGTTTCGGACAGGATAATTCACCCCTCCACTTT
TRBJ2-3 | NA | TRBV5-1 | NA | CASSLMFRTGTDTQYF | TGCGCCAGCAGCTTGATGTTTCGGACAGGCACAGATACGCAGTATTTT
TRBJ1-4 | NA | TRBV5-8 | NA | CASSFRQASNEKLFF | TGTGCCAGCAGCTTCCGACAGGCGTCTAATGAAAAACTGTTTTTT
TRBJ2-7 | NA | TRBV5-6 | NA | CASSLIILASAYEQYF | TGTGCCAGCAGCTTGATTATATTAGCAAGTGCCTACGAGCAGTACTTC
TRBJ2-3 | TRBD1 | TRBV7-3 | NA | CASSPTGGVDTQYF | TGTGCCAGCAGCCCCACAGGGGGCGTAGATACGCAGTATTTT